Listed below are T cell receptor beta chains from one sample, sequenced in a study of T cells in Graves' hyperthyroidism and ophthalmopathy. TCRdb reprocessed the multiplex PCR reads via MiXCR and lists one record per CDR3 protein. The profile shows fewer than 350,000 distinct CDR3 sequences, around a sixth of them singletons. What was sequenced was blood. The receptors stem from a woman aged 40-49 years with Graves' ophthalmopathy. CDR3s include the opening cysteine and the closing phenylalanine or tryptophan. Fields, in order: CDR3 protein, CDR3 DNA, D gene, clone size, J gene, V gene, CDR3 length. The D gene is left open where the match is weak. The size field is filled for only some rows; it gives once, few, many or a size class.

CDR3 protein: CATLDTLLYEQYF; CDR3 DNA: TGTGCCACATTAGACACCCTACTCTACGAGCAGTACTTC; D gene: .; clone size: many; J gene: TRBJ2-7; V gene: TRBV6-5; CDR3 length: 13
CDR3 protein: CAWSVLGLETQYF; CDR3 DNA: TGTGCCTGGAGTGTACTTGGCCTAGAGACCCAGTACTTC; D gene: .; clone size: many; J gene: TRBJ2-5; V gene: TRBV30; CDR3 length: 13
CDR3 protein: CASSQIAGLADTQYF; CDR3 DNA: TGCGCCAGCAGCCAGATAGCGGGATTAGCAGATACGCAGTATTTT; D gene: TRBD2; clone size: few; J gene: TRBJ2-3; V gene: TRBV4-1; CDR3 length: 15
CDR3 protein: CAIIRTDYEQFF; CDR3 DNA: TGTGCCATCATCCGGACAGACTACGAGCAGTTCTTC; D gene: .; clone size: once; J gene: TRBJ2-1; V gene: TRBV10-3; CDR3 length: 12
CDR3 protein: CASSFGGGPTDTQYF; CDR3 DNA: TGTGCCAGCAGCTTCGGGGGAGGCCCCACAGATACGCAGTATTTT; D gene: .; clone size: many; J gene: TRBJ2-3; V gene: TRBV11-2; CDR3 length: 15
CDR3 protein: CASRRRLAGAETDTQYF; CDR3 DNA: TGTGCCAGCAGACGGCGACTAGCGGGAGCGGAGACAGATACGCAGTATTTT; D gene: TRBD2; clone size: many; J gene: TRBJ2-3; V gene: TRBV28; CDR3 length: 17
CDR3 protein: CASSQTPAGRSRTGELFF; CDR3 DNA: TGCGCCAGCAGCCAAACCCCAGCGGGGCGCTCGAGGACCGGGGAGCTGTTTTTT; D gene: TRBD2; clone size: few; J gene: TRBJ2-2; V gene: TRBV4-1; CDR3 length: 18
CDR3 protein: CASNRTPGSEAFF; CDR3 DNA: TGTGCCAGCAACCGAACTCCGGGAAGTGAAGCTTTCTTT; D gene: .; clone size: many; J gene: TRBJ1-1; V gene: TRBV28; CDR3 length: 13
CDR3 protein: CASSLAVLVDTGELFF; CDR3 DNA: TGTGCCAGCAGCTTGGCTGTCCTAGTTGACACCGGGGAGCTGTTTTTT; D gene: .; clone size: many; J gene: TRBJ2-2; V gene: TRBV5-5; CDR3 length: 16
CDR3 protein: CASSGTVTKNIQYF; CDR3 DNA: TGTGCCAGCTCCGGGACGGTAACGAAAAACATTCAGTACTTC; D gene: .; clone size: many; J gene: TRBJ2-4; V gene: TRBV6-5; CDR3 length: 14
CDR3 protein: CASWTVSYEQYF; CDR3 DNA: TGTGCCAGTTGGACTGTTTCCTACGAGCAGTACTTC; D gene: .; clone size: many; J gene: TRBJ2-7; V gene: TRBV2; CDR3 length: 12
CDR3 protein: CASSLRGATGYGYTF; CDR3 DNA: TGTGCCAGCAGTTTAAGGGGGGCAACTGGCTATGGCTACACCTTC; D gene: .; clone size: many; J gene: TRBJ1-2; V gene: TRBV27; CDR3 length: 15
CDR3 protein: CASNQLARDPSSYEQYF; CDR3 DNA: TGTGCCAGCAACCAATTGGCCCGGGACCCGAGCTCCTACGAGCAGTACTTC; D gene: .; clone size: many; J gene: TRBJ2-7; V gene: TRBV28; CDR3 length: 17
CDR3 protein: CASSYSENSGNTIYF; CDR3 DNA: TGTGCCAGCAGTTACTCCGAGAACTCTGGAAACACCATATATTTT; D gene: .; clone size: many; J gene: TRBJ1-3; V gene: TRBV6-5; CDR3 length: 15
CDR3 protein: CSARRGNNQETQYF; CDR3 DNA: TGCAGTGCTAGACGTGGGAACAACCAAGAGACCCAGTACTTC; D gene: .; clone size: few; J gene: TRBJ2-5; V gene: TRBV20-1; CDR3 length: 14
CDR3 protein: CASRAQGAGSKNIQYF; CDR3 DNA: TGTGCCAGCAGGGCACAGGGGGCTGGATCCAAAAACATTCAGTACTTC; D gene: TRBD1; clone size: many; J gene: TRBJ2-4; V gene: TRBV28; CDR3 length: 16
CDR3 protein: CSARDSGNYGYTF; CDR3 DNA: TGCAGTGCTAGAGATTCGGGGAACTATGGCTACACCTTC; D gene: .; clone size: many; J gene: TRBJ1-2; V gene: TRBV20-1; CDR3 length: 13
CDR3 protein: CASSYDLEETQYF; CDR3 DNA: TGTGCCAGCAGCTATGACTTAGAAGAGACCCAGTACTTC; D gene: .; clone size: many; J gene: TRBJ2-5; V gene: TRBV12-3/TRBV12-4; CDR3 length: 13
CDR3 protein: CASSYSGTESYGYTF; CDR3 DNA: TGTGCCAGCAGTTACTCGGGGACCGAGTCCTATGGCTACACCTTC; D gene: .; clone size: many; J gene: TRBJ1-2; V gene: TRBV6-5; CDR3 length: 15
CDR3 protein: CASSLYRNTEAFF; CDR3 DNA: TGTGCCAGCAGTTTATACAGGAACACTGAAGCTTTCTTT; D gene: .; clone size: many; J gene: TRBJ1-1; V gene: TRBV27; CDR3 length: 13
CDR3 protein: CASSSHRVWSDTGELFF; CDR3 DNA: TGTGCCAGCAGTTCCCACAGGGTCTGGTCCGACACCGGGGAGCTGTTTTTT; D gene: .; clone size: many; J gene: TRBJ2-2; V gene: TRBV27; CDR3 length: 17
CDR3 protein: CASSDGTEYSYEQYF; CDR3 DNA: TGTGCCAGCAGCGATGGGACAGAGTACTCCTACGAGCAGTACTTC; D gene: TRBD1; clone size: .; J gene: TRBJ2-7; V gene: TRBV6-1; CDR3 length: 15
CDR3 protein: CASSVARGDNSPLHF; CDR3 DNA: TGTGCCAGCAGCGTAGCGAGGGGCGATAATTCACCCCTCCACTTT; D gene: .; clone size: few; J gene: TRBJ1-6; V gene: TRBV9; CDR3 length: 15
CDR3 protein: CASRPGLAGLYEQYF; CDR3 DNA: TGCGCCAGCAGACCGGGACTAGCGGGGCTCTACGAGCAGTACTTC; D gene: TRBD2; clone size: many; J gene: TRBJ2-7; V gene: TRBV5-1; CDR3 length: 15
CDR3 protein: CASSLPQGVGEAFF; CDR3 DNA: TGTGCCAGCAGTTTACCACAGGGGGTGGGTGAAGCTTTCTTT; D gene: TRBD1; clone size: many; J gene: TRBJ1-1; V gene: TRBV28; CDR3 length: 14
CDR3 protein: CASSSDRGLAFF; CDR3 DNA: TGTGCCAGCAGCTCCGACAGGGGGCTTGCTTTCTTT; D gene: TRBD1; clone size: many; J gene: TRBJ1-1; V gene: TRBV9; CDR3 length: 12
CDR3 protein: CASSPGHFLSNQPQHF; CDR3 DNA: TGTGCCAGCAGCCCGGGACATTTTCTTAGCAATCAGCCCCAGCATTTT; D gene: .; clone size: .; J gene: TRBJ1-5; V gene: TRBV6-1; CDR3 length: 16
CDR3 protein: CASGPGTGELFF; CDR3 DNA: TGTGCCTCGGGGCCGGGCACCGGGGAGCTGTTTTTT; D gene: .; clone size: many; J gene: TRBJ2-2; V gene: TRBV6-1; CDR3 length: 12
CDR3 protein: CASSLGGVHEQYF; CDR3 DNA: TGTGCCAGCAGCTTAGGAGGGGTCCACGAGCAGTACTTC; D gene: .; clone size: .; J gene: TRBJ2-7; V gene: TRBV11-2; CDR3 length: 13
CDR3 protein: CAWALAGDGYTF; CDR3 DNA: TGTGCCTGGGCCTTGGCAGGAGATGGCTACACCTTC; D gene: .; clone size: many; J gene: TRBJ1-2; V gene: TRBV30; CDR3 length: 12